These 6 T cell receptor beta chains were all obtained from the same sample, sequenced in a study of regulatory T cells in long-lasting Graves disease. Relying on iRepertoire HTBI primers and Arm-PCR of CDR3 regions, the team built TCR beta libraries. TCRdb reanalysed the multiplex PCR reads using MiXCR and keeps one entry per CDR3 protein. Of 400,000 to 500,000 distinct CDR3 sequences in the sample, less than 25% were seen once. Described time point: persistent/refractory GD, antithyroid drugs over 5 years with positive TRAb. There was RNA extracted from PBMCs, and the TCR library was made from it. This material consisted of peripheral blood mononuclear cells (PBMCs), taken when the disease was refractory, from a patient treated with antithyroid drugs. These receptors were obtained from a female donor with Graves disease.

The V call is TRBV4-1, the J call TRBJ2-7; D ambiguous. Germline V gives CDR1 MGHRA, CDR2 YSYEKL. The length of the CDR3 is 13 residues. The V end lost 4 bases, the J end lost 2 bases, and 9 bases lay between the germline ends. The CDR3: CASSLDKTYEQYF. The CDR3 DNA reads TGCGCCAGCAGCCTAGACAAGACCTACGAGCAGTACTTC.

This clonotype occurred many times. The gene calls are TRBV29-1 and TRBJ1-2; 8 positions match TRBD1. V was pared by 0 bases and J by 4 bases, with 13 bases of the junction left unmatched. Germline CDR1 is SQVTM and CDR2 is ANQGSEA. CDR3 size: 17 residues. CDR3 amino acids: CSVEDRLQGEPLYGYTF. The CDR3 nucleotides read TGCAGCGTTGAAGATCGGCTACAGGGGGAACCCCTCTATGGCTACACCTTC.

Details on this clonotype: This sequence may be a read error, since a much larger clone differs from it by one base. The rearrangement joins TRBV24-1 to TRBJ2-5, with TRBD2 matching 10 bases. This CDR3 comprises 17 residues. In germline, CDR1 is KGHDR, CDR2 SFDVKD. Trimming cost V 1 base and J 6 bases; bases outside gene matches: 10. The CDR3 reads CATSDLGLAVVVKTQYF. The CDR3 DNA is TGTGCCACCAGTGATTTAGGACTAGCGGTAGTTGTAAAGACCCAGTACTTC.

This clonotype was counted at least ten times. As DNA, the CDR3 is TGTGCCAGCAGTTACTCGAATCCTAGCGGGATATACAATGAGCAGTTCTTC. Its translation: CASSYSNPSGIYNEQFF. V is TRBV6-2 or TRBV6-3 and J is TRBJ2-1; TRBD2 matches at 9 bases. J was trimmed by 4 bases and V by 0 bases; bases with no gene match: 7. Germline V gene data show CDR1 as MNHEY and CDR2 as SVGEGT. This CDR3 contains 17 residues.

This clonotype was counted many times. The V and J genes are TRBV28 and TRBJ2-7, with D unresolved. The V end lost 4 bases, the J end lost 7 bases, and 23 bases lay between the germline ends. In germline, CDR1 is MDHEN, CDR2 SYDVKM. This CDR3 comprises 16 residues. CDR3 coding DNA: TGTGCCAGCAGTTCCGCCTTCACGGGCTTCTTGGGAGAGCAGTACTTC. This sequence encodes CASSSAFTGFLGEQYF.

This clonotype showed up many times. This rearrangement joins TRBV5-1 to TRBJ1-1; 8 bases map to TRBD1. The trim removed 3 bases at V and 1 base at J, leaving 5 bases unmatched. Germline lookup yields CDR1 SGHRS and CDR2 YFSETQ. CDR3 size: 15 residues. This CDR3 is CASSSSGTGNTEAFF. CDR3 nucleotide sequence: TGCGCCAGCAGCTCTTCCGGGACAGGGAACACTGAAGCTTTCTTT.